Each of the 12 T cell receptor beta chains below was sequenced from the same sample in a study of spatial heterogeneity in lung cancer. Time point specified: sample taken at primary tumor resection. Sequencing of whole RNA from tumor, nontumor lung or frozen PBMC involved no sorting. In TCRdb, the 5' RACE reads were re-called with MiXCR into one record per CDR3 protein. The sample carries around 75,000 distinct CDR3 sequences, 10% to 15% recorded once. Material: PBMCs, obtained at surgery. These receptor sequences come from a male donor with early-stage non-small cell lung cancer.

This clonotype was found once. This chain connects TRBV7-8 to TRBJ2-5, with D possibly TRBD1 on 6 matching bases. Germline-derived CDR1 and CDR2 are SGHVS and FQNEAQ. V gave up 4 bases and J gave up 3 bases, with 9 bases separating them. CDR3 length equals 13 residues. The CDR3 DNA reads as TGTGCCAGCAGCTCCTGGGACAAAGAGACCCAGTACTTC. Protein sequence: CASSSWDKETQYF.

The sample holds a few counts of this clonotype. V and J are TRBV4-2 and TRBJ1-2; D uncertain. This CDR3 is 16 amino acids long. The V end lost 1 base, the J end lost 4 bases, and 16 bases lay between the germline ends. Germline V lookup: CDR1 LGHNA, CDR2 YNFKEQ. DNA of the CDR3: TGTGCCAGCAGCCAAGTAGGCAGAGATTACTCCTATGGCTACACCTTC. It yields the protein CASSQVGRDYSYGYTF.

The chain links TRBV12-3 or TRBV12-4 to TRBJ2-3; no reliable D call. This CDR3 has 14 amino acids. Trimming shortened V by 3 bases and J by 3 bases, and 10 bases separated the two germline ends. CDR3 sequence: CASSFSAATDTQYF. The DNA of the CDR3 is TGTGCCAGCAGTTTTTCGGCAGCTACAGATACGCAGTATTTT.

The gene calls are TRBV7-9 and TRBJ1-1; D uncertain. The CDR3 loop spans 14 amino acids. The V gene lost 6 bases and the J gene lost 0 bases, with 11 bases spanning the gap. Germline values: CDR1 SEHNR, CDR2 FQNEAQ (reference sequence). The CDR3 protein is CASRQPSMNTEAFF. CDR3 DNA: TGTGCCAGCAGACAGCCTTCAATGAACACTGAAGCTTTCTTT. Based on the CDR3 plus reference TRBV7-9 and TRBJ1-1, the full variable domain is DTGVSQNPRHKITKRGQNVTFRCDPISEHNRLYWYRQTLGQGPEFLTYFQNEAQLEKSRLLSDRFSAERPKGSFSTLEIQRTEQGDSAMYLCASRQPSMNTEAFFGQGTRLTVV.

This clonotype was found many times. The V and J genes are TRBV29-1 and TRBJ2-1; TRBD1 matches at 9 bases. Per the germline V gene, CDR1 is SQVTM and CDR2 is ANQGSEA. V lost 6 bases to trimming and J lost 5 bases; unmatched junction nucleotides: 2. CDR3 length: 12 amino acids. CDR3 DNA sequence: TGCAGCGTAGGACAGGGGAACAATGAGCAGTTCTTC. Its protein product is CSVGQGNNEQFF.

This clonotype was seen repeatedly, ten times or more. This CDR3 reads CASNLGADQETQYF. CDR3 coding DNA: TGTGCCAGCAACCTAGGGGCGGACCAAGAGACCCAGTACTTC. This chain links TRBV12-3 or TRBV12-4 with TRBJ2-5, with D perhaps matching TRBD1 (5 bases). The length of the CDR3 is 14 residues. Trimming removed 7 bases at V and 0 bases at J, with 12 bases between.

The table lists this clonotype with many counts. This chain links TRBV9 with TRBJ1-2, with D unclear. The CDR3 consists of 14 residues. CDR1 and CDR2 from the germline V gene are SGDLS and YYNGEE. V shed 0 bases and J shed 0 bases, with 6 bases lying between them. The CDR3 nucleotides are TGTGCCAGCAGCGTAGCTGGGGCTAACTATGGCTACACCTTC. This sequence encodes CASSVAGANYGYTF.

This clonotype was picked up a small number of times. The chain couples TRBV12-3 or TRBV12-4 to TRBJ1-1; 11 nucleotides agree with TRBD1. This CDR3 contains 13 residues. After removal of 6 bases from V and 4 bases from J, the junction contained 1 base not matched to a gene. Written as DNA, the CDR3 is TGTGCCAGCAGAGGACAGGGGGCCACTGAAGCTTTCTTT. It is translated as CASRGQGATEAFF.

V is TRBV7-8 and J is TRBJ1-2; possibly TRBD1 for D (6 bases). V gave up 1 base and J gave up 0 bases, with 9 bases separating them. The V gene's germline CDR1 is SGHVS and CDR2 FQNEAQ. The CDR3 spans 15 residues. CDR3 nucleotides: TGTGCCAGCAGCTTAGGGGGGCTAGCTAACTATGGCTACACCTTC. Residues: CASSLGGLANYGYTF.

This clonotype was seen once. The chain carries TRBV25-1 and TRBJ1-1; D unresolved. Germline CDR1 reads MGHDK; CDR2 reads SYGVNS. The ends were cut back, 1 base at V and 1 base at J, with 10 bases in the middle. CDR3 length equals 15 residues. CDR3 sequence (DNA): TGTGCCAGCAGTGAATTCAAGTGGGGGAACACTGAAGCTTTCTTT. Amino acids: CASSEFKWGNTEAFF.

The chain uses TRBV7-2 and TRBJ2-3, with D possibly matching TRBD2 (5 bases). This CDR3 spans 14 amino acids. The V and J ends lost 1 base and 6 bases respectively, with 11 bases between them. Germline-derived CDR1 and CDR2 are SGHTA and FQGNSA. This chain's CDR3 is CASSLVGRGDTQYF. The CDR3 bases are TGTGCCAGCAGCTTAGTTGGGAGAGGGGATACGCAGTATTTT.

This clonotype has a single count. The chain has TRBV30 and TRBJ2-2, with D tentatively TRBD1 or TRBD2 (6 bases each). Per the germline V gene, CDR1 is GTSNPN and CDR2 is SVGIG (reference sequence). The CDR3 has 13 amino acids. V lost 8 bases and J lost 12, with 22 bases in between. The CDR3 protein is CARTGADEVKLFF. The CDR3 DNA is TGTGCCCGGACGGGGGCCGATGAAGTGAAGCTGTTTTTT.